Following are 14 T cell receptor beta chains from one sample sequenced in a study of graft-versus-host responses after intestinal transplantation. Profiled with immunoSEQ multiplex PCR; TCRdb holds only in-frame clones, not every one. Found here are about 43,000 clones, approximately 94% of them singletons; the top ten hold about 1.6%. This material consisted of PBMCs, taken 330 to 350 days after intestinal transplant. The receptors shown here come from a human patient who received an intestinal transplant, so some T cells may come from the graft donor.

The rearrangement uses TRBV4-1 and TRBJ1-4; no clear D. This CDR3 is 15 amino acids long. The V end was cut by 1 base, the J end by 10 bases, with 16 bases between. The germline V gene has CDR1 MGHRA and CDR2 YSYEKL. CDR3 sequence: CASSQGYFLWGKLFF. The CDR3 DNA is TGCGCCAGCAGCCAAGGTTACTTTCTCTGGGGAAAACTGTTTTTT.

The chain joins TRBV19 to TRBJ2-1; 8 bases map to TRBD2. The CDR3 covers 15 residues. The germline V gene has CDR1 LNHDA and CDR2 SQIVND (reference sequence). V lost 2 bases and J lost 6; bases outside the gene matches: 6. This CDR3 reads CASSITSGRANEQFF. CDR3 coding DNA: TGTGCCAGTAGTATAACCAGCGGGAGAGCCAATGAGCAGTTCTTC.

This chain joins TRBV4-1 and TRBJ1-4, with a possible D match to TRBD1 (5 bases). The germline V and J ends were trimmed by 1 base and 8 bases, with 11 bases remaining between them. Germline loops: CDR1 MGHRA, CDR2 YSYEKL. The CDR3 loop spans 14 amino acids. As DNA, the CDR3 is TGCGCCAGCAGCCAAGGTGACAGATGGGAAAAACTGTTTTTT. Its translation is CASSQGDRWEKLFF.

The chain is built from TRBV2 and TRBJ1-5, with 9 bases lining up with TRBD1. Germline V gene sequence: CDR1 SNHLY, CDR2 FYNNEI. The CDR3 is made up of 15 amino acids. Losses at the gene ends were 1 base for V and 5 bases for J; bases not matched to a gene: 3. The chain's CDR3 is CASSEDGQGHQPQHF. CDR3 sequence (DNA): TGTGCCAGCAGTGAAGACGGACAGGGGCATCAGCCCCAGCATTTT.

This chain uses TRBV6-5 with TRBJ1-1; D remains unclear. CDR3 length equals 13 residues. Germline values: CDR1 MNHEY, CDR2 SVGAGI. Trimming removed 4 bases from V and 4 bases from J, with 10 bases in between. The CDR3 loop is CASSFTLGTEAFF. The DNA of the CDR3 is TGTGCCAGCAGTTTTACTTTAGGCACTGAAGCTTTCTTT.

This sequence joins TRBV29-1 and TRBJ2-7; tentatively, D is TRBD1 or TRBD2 (5 bases each). The CDR3 sequence is 13 residues long. Deletions cut 7 bases from V and 4 bases from J, with 17 bases between. CDR1 and CDR2 from the germline V gene are SQVTM and ANQGSEA. This CDR3 is CSAGTPDQYEQYF. The CDR3 DNA is TGCAGCGCCGGGACCCCAGACCAGTACGAGCAGTACTTC.

The gene calls are TRBV2 and TRBJ1-2, with unresolved D. Between the trimmed V and J ends, which lost 5 bases and 4 bases, there was a span of 8 bases. Germline values: CDR1 SNHLY, CDR2 FYNNEI. The CDR3 is 12 residues long. The CDR3: CASSIGIYGYTF. The CDR3 DNA reads TGTGCCAGCAGTATCGGAATCTATGGCTACACCTTC.

This chain joins TRBV15 and TRBJ1-2, with D perhaps matching TRBD1 (6 bases). Germline CDR1 LNHNV, CDR2 YYDKDF (reference sequence). The CDR3 has 16 amino acids. Deletions cut 0 bases from V and 4 bases from J, with 15 bases between. CDR3 region: CATSRDGGGQGYGYTF. In nucleotides, the CDR3 is TGTGCCACCAGCAGAGATGGCGGGGGGCAGGGCTATGGCTACACCTTC.

V is TRBV27 and J is TRBJ2-1; D is undetermined. The germline gives CDR1 MNHEY, CDR2 SMNVEV (reference sequence). This CDR3 contains 14 residues. The V end lost 3 bases, the J end lost 3 bases, and 9 bases lay between the germline ends. The CDR3 DNA sequence: TGTGCCAGCAGTTTCACGTCAGTCTACAATGAGCAGTTCTTC. Protein sequence: CASSFTSVYNEQFF.

The chain joins TRBV10-3 to TRBJ1-2; 7 nucleotides agree with TRBD1. Germline V lookup: CDR1 ENHRY, CDR2 SYGVKD. J gave up 5 bases and V 3 bases, and 3 bases lay outside the gene matches. This CDR3 is built from 13 residues. The CDR3 DNA follows: TGTGCCATCAGTGAAGGGGGCTCGTATGGCTACACCTTC. Protein: CAISEGGSYGYTF.

As DNA, the CDR3 is TGTGCCAGCGGGGGGCACGAGCAGTACTTC. This encodes CASGGHEQYF. The chain carries TRBV5-6 and TRBJ2-7; possibly TRBD1 or TRBD2 for D (6 bases each). Trimming took 7 bases from V and 5 from J, leaving 7 bases between them. The CDR3 contains 10 residues. Germline CDR1 reads SGHDT; CDR2 reads YYEEEE.

J is TRBJ1-1 and V is TRBV25-1; D not resolved. V was pared by 7 bases and J by 0 bases, with 15 bases between. CDR3 length equals 15 residues. Germline V gives CDR1 MGHDK, CDR2 SYGVNS. The CDR3 here is CASNLHLIMNTEAFF. CDR3 DNA sequence: TGTGCCAGCAACTTACACCTGATTATGAACACTGAAGCTTTCTTT. Full variable domain (missing parts from reference TRBV25-1 and TRBJ1-1): EADIYQTPRYLVIGTGKKITLECSQTMGHDKMYWYQQDPGMELHLIHYSYGVNSTEKGDLSSESTVSRIRTEHFPLTLESARPSHTSQYLCASNLHLIMNTEAFFGQGTRLTVV.

The chain uses TRBV5-1 and TRBJ2-3, with 7 nucleotides matching TRBD2. Trimming took 4 bases from V and 0 from J; bases not matched to a gene: 5. The CDR3 has 15 amino acids. Germline values: CDR1 SGHRS, CDR2 YFSETQ. The CDR3 reads CASSPSGDSTDTQYF. DNA for the CDR3: TGCGCCAGCAGCCCCAGCGGGGATAGCACAGATACGCAGTATTTT.

The V and J genes are TRBV13 and TRBJ2-7; possible D gene TRBD2, 5 bases. The CDR3 covers 14 residues. V shed 1 base and J shed 6 bases, with 13 bases lying between them. The germline CDR1 and CDR2 sequences are PRHDT and FYEKMQ (reference sequence). The CDR3 DNA follows: TGTGCCAGCAGCTTAGAATCCCGGGGTCCCGAGCAGTACTTC. Translating gives CASSLESRGPEQYF.